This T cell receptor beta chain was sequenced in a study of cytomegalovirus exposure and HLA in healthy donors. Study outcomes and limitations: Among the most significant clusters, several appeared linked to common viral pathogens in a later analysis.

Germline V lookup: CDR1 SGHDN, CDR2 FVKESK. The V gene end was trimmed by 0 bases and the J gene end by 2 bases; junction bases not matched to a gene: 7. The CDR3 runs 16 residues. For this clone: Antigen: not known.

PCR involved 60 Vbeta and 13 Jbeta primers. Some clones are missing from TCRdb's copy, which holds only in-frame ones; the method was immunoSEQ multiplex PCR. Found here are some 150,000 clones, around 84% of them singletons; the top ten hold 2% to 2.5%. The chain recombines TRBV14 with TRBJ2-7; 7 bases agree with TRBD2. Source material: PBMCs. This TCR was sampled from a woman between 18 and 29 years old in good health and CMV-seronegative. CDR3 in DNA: TGTGCCAGCAGCCAAGAATGGGGCGGGAGAACCTACGAGCAGTACTTC. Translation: CASSQEWGGRTYEQYF. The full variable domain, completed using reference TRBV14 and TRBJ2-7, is EAGVTQFPSHSVIEKGQTVTLRCDPISGHDNLYWYRRVMGKEIKFLLHFVKESKQDESGMPNNRFLAERTGGTYSTLKVQPAELEDSGVYFCASSQEWGGRTYEQYFGPGTRLTVT.